The clone carrying this T cell receptor (beta chain) was found once. Its antigen is not identified. The data stem from a study of cytomegalovirus exposure and HLA in healthy donors. PCR primers comprised 60 Vbeta and 13 Jbeta primers. Some clones are missing from TCRdb's copy, which holds only in-frame ones; the method was immunoSEQ multiplex PCR. The sample yields tens of thousands of clones, about 75% seen once. Whole-study results and caveats: The productive fraction for most TCR beta V segments was about 90% or about 30% in an earlier analysis. Most subjects' HLA-A and HLA-B alleles were reportedly predicted from TCR beta sequences. HLA allele associations emerged for 17,000 or so TCR beta sequences in a later analysis, at 0.05 false discovery rate.

The source of this sequence is a female donor in good health and CMV-seronegative. Material: PBMCs.

The CDR3 protein is CASSYSSGQGTFGYTF. CDR3 nucleotides: TGTGCCAGCAGTTACTCATCTGGACAGGGAACATTCGGCTACACCTTC. This rearrangement joins TRBV6-5 to TRBJ1-2; the match to TRBD1 covers 8 bases. The junction had 11 bases not matched to a gene; V was cut back by 0 bases and J by 8 bases. The germline gives CDR1 MNHEY, CDR2 SVGAGI. This CDR3 has 16 amino acids.